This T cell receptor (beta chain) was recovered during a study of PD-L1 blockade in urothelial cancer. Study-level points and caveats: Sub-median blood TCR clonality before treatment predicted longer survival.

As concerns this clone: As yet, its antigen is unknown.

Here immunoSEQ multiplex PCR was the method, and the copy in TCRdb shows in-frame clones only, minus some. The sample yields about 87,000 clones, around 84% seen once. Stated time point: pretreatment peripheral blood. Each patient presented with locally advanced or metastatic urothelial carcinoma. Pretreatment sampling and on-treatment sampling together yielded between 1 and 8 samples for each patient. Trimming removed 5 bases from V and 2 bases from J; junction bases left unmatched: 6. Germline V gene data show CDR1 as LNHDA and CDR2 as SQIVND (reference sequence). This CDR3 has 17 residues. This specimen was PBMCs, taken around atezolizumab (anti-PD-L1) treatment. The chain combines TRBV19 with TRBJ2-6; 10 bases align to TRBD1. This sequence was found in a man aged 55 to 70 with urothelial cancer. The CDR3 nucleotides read TGTGCCAGTAGTGCCGGGACAGGGGAGGCTGGGGCCAACGTCCTGACTTTC. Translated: CASSAGTGEAGANVLTF.